Reported below is one TCR beta chain. The specificity of this receptor is unknown. Base-call qualities are not available, and no considerably larger clone is one nucleotide away. Libraries were built with 5' RACE. Sequencing relied on an Illumina HiSeq 2500. A second PCR of about 6 to 11 cycles was performed with a sample-barcoded 5' primer and a J-beta primer mix. A template-switch 5' adaptor carrying 12 random nucleotides introduced a unique molecular identifier onto each TCR beta cDNA molecule. Each sample yielded at least 2.5 million CDR3-containing paired-end reads. The Mint cDNA synthesis kit, primed by a TRBC-specific oligonucleotide, was used to synthesize first-strand cDNA from all RNA. After uracil-DNA glycosylase treatment, a first 18-cycle PCR used universal primers M1SS and BC2_uni_R on all cDNA. Per the original workflow: Normalization of each sample was performed by random selection of 1 million high-quality reads, each carrying a distinct molecular identifier. Reads with shared molecular identifiers were discarded instead of being binned into consensus sequences. MiTCR, set to a Q25 quality threshold and the strictest error-elimination algorithm, was used for CDR3 identification, clonotype clustering and error correction. A nonparametric unseen species model with Euler transformation was used to estimate a lower bound on total TCR beta diversity. TCRdb trimmed public reads at Q25 via fastp, called clones via MiXCR and kept in-frame beta chains. For every CDR3 protein sequence, its rows merge into one entry that carries the most common genes and DNA. The V and J calls, along with clone size, are taken from TCRdb and not from the paper's own processing. This sample holds some 780,000 distinct CDR3 sequences; more than 50% were observed only once. The ten most abundant clones make up 20% to 30% of the sample.

Inclusive of the bounding cysteine and phenylalanine, the CDR3 is 11 residues long. Here the CDR3 DNA is all that survives: 33 bases in frame from base 1. Looking up the germline V gene yields CDR1 SQVTM and CDR2 ANQGSEA. V is clipped by 4 bases and J by 6 bases, and the sequence between their germline boundaries is 9 bases long. The record originates from a study of blood T cells in healthy people across ages (dated by TCRdb to about 2015). About the investigation overall: In model experiments, template switching captured roughly one uniquely barcoded TCR beta cDNA molecule for every two T cells. To track age-related changes in TCR beta repertoire diversity, the study relied on deep sequencing normalized with unique cDNA molecular identifiers. Four age groups were formed from the donors: young (average 16 years), middle-aged (approximately 40), aged (about 62) and long-lived (around 82). To avoid experimental bias, donors of different ages were randomly spread across the sequencing lanes. The study analyzed two additional independent replicas of 1 million unique cDNA reads from the same blood draw for two donors, one aged 18 to 29 and one aged 80 or older.

The donors were some 39 Caucasian individuals from Russia, aged roughly 6 to 100 years, who were systemically healthy. Around 9.7 milliliters of peripheral blood were collected from each donor into EDTA-treated Vacutainer tubes. Ficoll-Paque density-gradient centrifugation was used to isolate PBMCs, with at least 6.5 million per sample. Total RNA was extracted from PBMCs with Trizol reagent, with at least 5.5 micrograms obtained per sample. For every donor, flow cytometry on a PBMC aliquot measured the percentage of naive CD45RAhigh/CD27high T cells. Overall study results and their limits: Bulk unsorted PBMC profiling prevented conclusive comparison of naive and antigen-experienced compartments. Estimates of total diversity based on one million sequenced T cells were regarded as lower bounds and as underestimates. Observed TCR beta diversity per million T cells fell roughly linearly with age, and a significant reduction was already apparent by age around 40. Donor CMV infection status was unknown, potentially confounding age-related changes in expanded clonotypes. A strong correlation was found between observed TCR beta diversity and the percentage of naive T cells measured by flow cytometry. Compared with the aged group, more naive CD4+ T cells, fewer expanded clones and increased TCR diversity were shown by the long-lived group, suggesting age selection.

The sequence was collected from a man in his forties in good health. The sequence links TRBV29-1 to TRBJ1-2, with no confidently assigned D gene. Sequencing used blood. The CDR3 protein: CSVGPEDGYTF. The sequenced DNA: TGCAGCGTTGGACCGGAGGATGGCTACACCTTC.